This T cell receptor beta chain was captured in a study of T cells in localized non-small cell lung cancer. Points from the study as a whole: Greater blood T cell density accompanied longer overall survival.

Clones were read by immunoSEQ multiplex PCR, and TCRdb kept only the in-frame ones, dropping some. The table includes 20,000 to 25,000 clones, just over 90% detected once. This CDR3 contains 17 residues. V lost 8 bases, J lost 1 base, and 24 bases lay in between. CDR1 and CDR2 from the germline V gene are GTSNPN and SVGIG (reference sequence). Concerning this clone itself: Its antigen is not identified.

The receptor was derived from a woman aged 35 to 70 with stage I lung adenocarcinoma. Specimen: peripheral blood, collected before any cancer treatment. The J gene is TRBJ1-3, the V gene TRBV30; D is possibly TRBD1 (6 bases). The CDR3 spells CAATGYRVAGSGNTIYF. CDR3 nucleotide sequence: TGTGCCGCAACAGGGTATAGAGTTGCCGGTTCTGGAAACACCATATATTTT.